This is a list of T cell receptor beta chains from one sample in a study of shared clonotypes between healthy human individuals. Produced via immunoSEQ multiplex PCR; TCRdb's table is partial and in-frame only. Counted here are approximately 2.5 million clones, under 95% occurring once; the ten biggest clones make up about 0.39%. The sequenced sample consisted of naive CD4+ T cells from PBMCs. These receptors originate from a man aged 18-30 years in good health. Some clones in this sample may be carry-over from other donors' samples. CDR3s include the opening cysteine and the closing phenylalanine or tryptophan. Fields, in order: J gene, V gene, CDR3 protein.

J gene: TRBJ2-7; V gene: TRBV29-1; CDR3 protein: CSVEEKPGLGGYEQYF
J gene: TRBJ1-1; V gene: TRBV4-1; CDR3 protein: CASSQLQGMMNTEAFF
J gene: TRBJ2-7; V gene: TRBV9; CDR3 protein: CASSVGGLAGVLEQYF
J gene: TRBJ2-3; V gene: TRBV6-4; CDR3 protein: CASSDSSTQYF
J gene: TRBJ2-7; V gene: TRBV28; CDR3 protein: CASSTQTGDGYEQYF
J gene: TRBJ2-2; V gene: TRBV6-5; CDR3 protein: CASSYAAHLATGELFF
J gene: TRBJ1-4; V gene: TRBV2; CDR3 protein: CASSEYRAEKLFF
J gene: TRBJ2-1; V gene: TRBV15; CDR3 protein: CATSRDTPGLYNEQFF
J gene: TRBJ2-7; V gene: TRBV6-1; CDR3 protein: CASYSGNRVYEQYF
J gene: TRBJ2-7; V gene: TRBV4-2; CDR3 protein: CASSQDSGGSEQYF
J gene: TRBJ2-5; V gene: TRBV27; CDR3 protein: CASSPRDAGETQYF
J gene: TRBJ2-3; V gene: TRBV27; CDR3 protein: CASSLSRFDTQYF
J gene: TRBJ2-1; V gene: TRBV11-2; CDR3 protein: CASSWFGEQFF
J gene: TRBJ2-3; V gene: TRBV4-3; CDR3 protein: CASSSWTSGGTDTQYF
J gene: TRBJ2-7; V gene: TRBV5-1; CDR3 protein: CASSLSRREGLYEQYF
J gene: TRBJ1-1; V gene: TRBV2; CDR3 protein: CASSDGQARDTEAFF
J gene: TRBJ1-5; V gene: TRBV23-1; CDR3 protein: CASSHQRDRQPQHF
J gene: TRBJ2-3; V gene: TRBV5-1; CDR3 protein: CASSLGRTSGSTDTQYF
J gene: TRBJ1-2; V gene: TRBV4-3; CDR3 protein: CASSQDPVGSYGYTF
J gene: TRBJ1-2; V gene: TRBV5-1; CDR3 protein: CASGRDRVRNNYGYTF
J gene: TRBJ1-1; V gene: TRBV4-1; CDR3 protein: CASSRDRGWTEAFF
J gene: TRBJ2-7; V gene: TRBV28; CDR3 protein: CASSLARLRVGEQYF
J gene: TRBJ2-2; V gene: TRBV4-1; CDR3 protein: CASSQNVVASGRGTGELFF
J gene: TRBJ2-2; V gene: TRBV6-4; CDR3 protein: CASRTISNTGELFF
J gene: TRBJ2-2; V gene: TRBV18; CDR3 protein: CASSPFVDTGELFF
J gene: TRBJ2-7; V gene: TRBV28; CDR3 protein: CASSFRDRGEARFSYEQYF
J gene: TRBJ2-7; V gene: TRBV11-3; CDR3 protein: CASSLGLAGAPGSYEQYF
J gene: TRBJ2-5; V gene: TRBV7-2; CDR3 protein: CASSWDPQETQYF
J gene: TRBJ2-3; V gene: TRBV6-4; CDR3 protein: CASRTATSGMNTSTDTQYF
J gene: TRBJ2-7; V gene: TRBV5-1; CDR3 protein: CASSLAQGRQYF
J gene: TRBJ1-2; V gene: TRBV29-1; CDR3 protein: CSAGSWGYTF
J gene: TRBJ2-5; V gene: TRBV5-1; CDR3 protein: CASSLWGIETQYF
J gene: TRBJ2-6; V gene: TRBV19; CDR3 protein: CASSPQLAGAGANVLTF
J gene: TRBJ2-5; V gene: TRBV5-5; CDR3 protein: CASSLDRLGETQYF
J gene: TRBJ2-7; V gene: TRBV28; CDR3 protein: CASSSPLRLAGTYEQYF
J gene: TRBJ1-1; V gene: TRBV7-9; CDR3 protein: CASSSRAVNTEAFF
J gene: TRBJ2-1; V gene: TRBV18; CDR3 protein: CASSSLAGSYNEQFF
J gene: TRBJ1-6; V gene: TRBV28; CDR3 protein: CASSLVTAYNSPLHF
J gene: TRBJ2-1; V gene: TRBV21-1; CDR3 protein: CASSDHREGEQFF
J gene: TRBJ2-2; V gene: TRBV5-1; CDR3 protein: CASKLAANTGELFF
J gene: TRBJ2-1; V gene: TRBV5-1; CDR3 protein: CASSPIIRGLADNEQFF
J gene: TRBJ2-2; V gene: TRBV6-6; CDR3 protein: CASADRRELFF
J gene: TRBJ2-1; V gene: TRBV27; CDR3 protein: CASSRLGDRGWIEQFF
J gene: TRBJ2-1; V gene: TRBV29-1; CDR3 protein: CSVEDLLAYYDNEQFF
J gene: TRBJ2-1; V gene: TRBV27; CDR3 protein: CATQKPGLASYNEQFF
J gene: TRBJ1-2; V gene: TRBV14; CDR3 protein: CASSLWGPFNYGYTF